Below, one T cell receptor (beta chain) is given with its context. The sample is drawn from a study of T-cell memory formation after mild COVID-19. TCRdb re-called the 5' RACE reads with MiXCR, one entry per CDR3 protein. The table shows 120,000 to 150,000 distinct CDR3 sequences, with about 19% occurring only once. The V gene's germline CDR1 is SGHKS and CDR2 YYEKEE (reference sequence). CDR3 length: 15 residues. V gave up 7 bases and J gave up 6 bases, with 22 bases separating them. This chain links TRBV5-5 with TRBJ1-2, with no clear D. The source of this sequence is an adult woman who had mild COVID-19 (a few samples of this study predate the infection). Cell type and time point are not known. Specimen: PBMCs or a T cell subset sorted from them (not recorded which). This CDR3 is CASQTRVTPADGYTF. In DNA form, the CDR3 reads TGTGCCAGCCAAACCCGAGTCACCCCAGCGGATGGCTACACCTTC.